A single sample gave rise to the 25 T cell receptor beta chains below, sequenced in a study of shared clonotypes between healthy human individuals. Repertoires were generated with immunoSEQ multiplex PCR, while TCRdb's copy carries only in-frame clones and drops some. Here the sample spans millions of clones, more than 85% being singletons. The sequenced sample was naive CD4+ T cells from PBMCs. As for subset: CD45RA+ positively selected. These receptors were taken from a man between 18 and 35 years old in good health. Some clones in this sample may be carry-over from other donors' samples.

This clone was picked up one time. The gene calls are TRBV5-1 and TRBJ2-3, with D perhaps being TRBD1 or TRBD2 (5 bases each). Germline assignment: CDR1 SGHRS and CDR2 YFSETQ. Trimming removed 4 bases from V and 3 bases from J, with 21 bases in between. The CDR3 contains 17 residues. The CDR3 DNA reads as TGCGCCAGCAGCGAAGCCCTCCTTGGGGGAGAAACAGATACGCAGTATTTT. The encoded protein is CASSEALLGGETDTQYF.

The chain couples TRBV5-1 to TRBJ1-1, with D possibly being TRBD1 (6 bases). CDR1 and CDR2 (germline): SGHRS, YFSETQ. The CDR3 contains 14 residues. The ends were cut back, 4 bases at V and 3 bases at J, with 13 bases in the middle. This chain's CDR3 is CASSPPRGDTEAFF. DNA for the CDR3: TGCGCCAGCAGCCCGCCGAGGGGGGACACTGAAGCTTTCTTT.

This clone has a single count. The chain is built from TRBV19 and TRBJ2-4; D uncertain. The CDR3 has 13 amino acids. Germline values: CDR1 LNHDA, CDR2 SQIVND (reference sequence). The ends were cut back, 5 bases at V and 12 bases at J, with 17 bases in the middle. CDR3 sequence reads: CASSSSPQVNQYF. The CDR3 DNA sequence: TGTGCCAGTAGTTCATCCCCCCAGGTTAATCAGTACTTC.

The chain employs TRBV27 and TRBJ2-5, with D maybe TRBD1 (5 bases). Trimming took 5 bases from V and 4 from J, leaving 14 bases between them. This CDR3 region has 14 residues. Germline V gives CDR1 MNHEY, CDR2 SMNVEV (reference sequence). The CDR3 loop is CASSTGPTGETQYF. CDR3 in DNA: TGTGCCAGCAGTACCGGCCCAACAGGAGAGACCCAGTACTTC.

The chain has TRBV6-6 and TRBJ1-2, with D possibly matching TRBD1 (5 bases). The CDR3 spans 14 residues. V lost 0 bases and J 4 bases, leaving 9 bases between the germline ends. The germline V gene has CDR1 MNHNY and CDR2 SVGAGI (reference sequence). CDR3 DNA sequence: TGTGCCAGCAGTTACTCGATCGGGACCTATGGCTACACCTTC. It translates to CASSYSIGTYGYTF.

This chain uses TRBV2 with TRBJ2-5; D call uncertain. V dropped 1 base and J dropped 11 bases, with 11 bases sitting between them. CDR1 SNHLY and CDR2 FYNNEI come from the germline V gene. The CDR3 contains 12 residues. Here the CDR3 reads CASSEETPAQYF. The DNA for the CDR3 is TGTGCCAGCAGTGAAGAGACCCCTGCTCAGTACTTC.

The V gene is TRBV5-1, the J gene TRBJ2-7; D possibly matches TRBD1 or TRBD2 (5 bases each). This CDR3 has 15 residues. V gave up 1 base and J gave up 0 bases, with 11 bases separating them. The germline V gene has CDR1 SGHRS and CDR2 YFSETQ. The chain's CDR3 is CASSLLGESSYEQYF. CDR3 in DNA: TGCGCCAGCAGCTTGTTGGGGGAGAGCTCCTACGAGCAGTACTTC. Based on the CDR3 plus reference TRBV5-1 and TRBJ2-7, the full variable domain is KAGVTQTPRYLIKTRGQQVTLSCSPISGHRSVSWYQQTPGQGLQFLFEYFSETQRNKGNFPGRFSGRQFSNSRSEMNVSTLELGDSALYLCASSLLGESSYEQYFGPGTRLTVT.

The rearrangement uses TRBV7-9 and TRBJ1-1, with 7 bases lining up with TRBD1. V dropped 6 bases and J dropped 4; count of bases not matched to a gene: 14. The CDR3 spans 16 residues. Germline values: CDR1 SEHNR, CDR2 FQNEAQ (reference sequence). This chain's CDR3 is CASSQRQGGVFTEAFF. The CDR3 DNA sequence: TGTGCCAGCAGTCAGCGGCAGGGGGGTGTATTCACTGAAGCTTTCTTT. Combining the CDR3 with reference TRBV7-9 and TRBJ1-1 gives the whole variable domain DTGVSQNPRHKITKRGQNVTFRCDPISEHNRLYWYRQTLGQGPEFLTYFQNEAQLEKSRLLSDRFSAERPKGSFSTLEIQRTEQGDSAMYLCASSQRQGGVFTEAFFGQGTRLTVV.

The chain is built from TRBV7-9 and TRBJ2-1; D is unresolved. There are 15 residues in the CDR3. The germline gives CDR1 SEHNR, CDR2 FQNEAQ (reference sequence). With 4 bases removed from V and 9 bases from J, the gap between germline ends came to 19 bases. The CDR3 nucleotides are TGTGCCAGCAGCTCTTTCAAGGGTGGCGTTGCTGAGCAGTTCTTC. This sequence encodes CASSSFKGGVAEQFF.

Concerning this clone itself: The sample holds other DNA sequences that translate to the same CDR3. The CDR3 sequence is CASSLQGPGELFF. CDR3 nucleotides: TGTGCCAGCAGCTTACAGGGACCCGGGGAGCTGTTTTTT. J is TRBJ2-2 and V is TRBV5-4; TRBD1 is a possible D gene (6 bases). The germline V and J ends were trimmed by 2 bases and 6 bases, with 8 bases remaining between them. The germline V gene has CDR1 SGHNT and CDR2 YYREEE (reference sequence). The length of the CDR3 is 13 residues.

The J gene is TRBJ1-5, the V gene TRBV7-8, with 10 bases matching TRBD1. Germline CDR1 and CDR2: SGHVS and FQNEAQ. The CDR3 runs to 15 residues. V shed 5 bases, J shed 5 bases, and the junction held 6 bases outside the gene matches. The CDR3 reads CASSAGTGVYQPQHF. CDR3 DNA sequence: TGTGCCAGCAGCGCCGGGACAGGGGTGTATCAGCCCCAGCATTTT.

The chain uses TRBV30 and TRBJ2-5, with D perhaps being TRBD1 or TRBD2 (6 bases each). The CDR3 has 12 residues. Per the germline V gene, CDR1 is GTSNPN and CDR2 is SVGIG (reference sequence). The V and J ends lost 7 bases and 9 bases respectively, with 18 bases between them. The CDR3, as DNA: TGTGCCTCGGGACGGGGGCCGATGGCCCAGTACTTC. The encoded protein is CASGRGPMAQYF.

The chain recombines TRBV5-6 with TRBJ2-2, with D unclear. This CDR3 has 16 residues. V was pared by 0 bases and J by 5 bases, with 14 bases between. CDR1 is SGHDT and CDR2 is YYEEEE in the germline V gene. The CDR3 region is CASSLAAGLATGELFF. CDR3 bases: TGTGCCAGCAGCTTGGCGGCCGGTCTGGCGACCGGGGAGCTGTTTTTT.

V is TRBV6-6 and J is TRBJ2-3; D tentatively fits TRBD1 or TRBD2 (5 bases each). The CDR3 sequence is 14 residues long. Trimming cost V 0 bases and J 12 bases, with 16 bases left between them. CDR1 and CDR2 from the germline V gene are MNHNY and SVGAGI (reference sequence). CDR3 sequence (DNA): TGTGCCAGCAGTTACTCCAGGCACGGGACCCTTCAGTATTTT. This translates into CASSYSRHGTLQYF.

This clone showed up just once. The identical CDR3 is also encoded by other nucleotide sequences in the sample. This chain joins TRBV11-2 and TRBJ2-5, with D tentatively TRBD2 (6 bases). Between the trimmed V and J ends, which lost 1 base and 4 bases, there was a span of 7 bases. The CDR3 has 13 amino acids. Germline assignment: CDR1 SGHAT and CDR2 FQNNGV. The CDR3, as DNA: TGTGCCAGCAGCTTAGGCGGGACAGAGACCCAGTACTTC. Its translation is CASSLGGTETQYF.

This clone has a single count. This sequence joins TRBV6-5 and TRBJ1-4, with D unclear. The CDR3 covers 13 residues. Trimming pared 7 bases from V and 3 bases from J, leaving 9 bases between. CDR1 is MNHEY, CDR2 SVGAGI, per germline. The CDR3 is CASTQRSNEKLFF. The CDR3 DNA follows: TGTGCCAGCACCCAGCGGTCTAATGAAAAACTGTTTTTT.

This sequence joins TRBV5-5 and TRBJ1-3; a possible D gene is TRBD1 (5 bases). The V and J ends lost 0 bases and 2 bases respectively, with 9 bases between them. The CDR3 has 15 residues. Germline loops: CDR1 SGHKS, CDR2 YYEKEE (reference sequence). DNA for the CDR3: TGTGCCAGCAGCTTGGCCGGGACGGCTGGAAACACCATATATTTT. It is translated as CASSLAGTAGNTIYF.

This clone has only one observation. The chain carries TRBV19 and TRBJ1-5; D not certain. There are 15 residues in the CDR3. The germline V gene has CDR1 LNHDA and CDR2 SQIVND (reference sequence). The V and J ends lost 3 bases and 0 bases respectively, with 9 bases between them. Here the CDR3 reads CASSMEPFSNQPQHF. The CDR3 nucleotides are TGTGCCAGTAGTATGGAGCCATTTAGCAATCAGCCCCAGCATTTT.

V gene TRBV2 combines with J gene TRBJ1-4; no reliable D call. V gave up 5 bases and J gave up 5 bases, with 12 bases separating them. Germline CDR1 reads SNHLY; CDR2 reads FYNNEI. The CDR3 consists of 14 residues. CDR3 sequence reads: CASSTGGQNEKLFF. The CDR3 DNA sequence: TGTGCCAGCAGTACGGGAGGGCAGAATGAAAAACTGTTTTTT.

This clone was picked up one time. This same CDR3 is encoded by further DNA sequences in the sample. The chain uses TRBV18 and TRBJ2-1; 9 nucleotides match TRBD2. The germline V gene has CDR1 KGHSH and CDR2 LQKENI. The ends lost 0 bases at V and 0 bases at J; junction bases unmatched: 0. CDR3 length: 16 residues. CDR3 sequence (DNA): TGTGCCAGCTCACCACCTAGCGGGGGCTCCTACAATGAGCAGTTCTTC. Protein product: CASSPPSGGSYNEQFF.

This chain connects TRBV27 to TRBJ2-5, with unresolved D. Germline V gene data show CDR1 as MNHEY and CDR2 as SMNVEV (reference sequence). Trimming removed 2 bases at V and 5 bases at J, with 9 bases between. CDR3 length equals 13 residues. In nucleotides, the CDR3 is TGTGCCAGCAGTTTAAGGAGATGGGAGACCCAGTACTTC. It is translated as CASSLRRWETQYF.

The rearrangement uses TRBV9 and TRBJ2-7, with 12 bases matching TRBD2. The CDR3 spans 16 residues. The germline V gene has CDR1 SGDLS and CDR2 YYNGEE. CDR3 sequence (DNA): TGTGGCGGCATATGGGTCGGAGGACTAGCGGGAAACGAGCAGTACTTC. Translating it yields CGGIWVGGLAGNEQYF.

The chain combines TRBV7-6 with TRBJ1-1; D ambiguous. CDR3 size: 15 residues. Trimming cost V 2 bases and J 1 base, with 11 bases left between them. CDR1 and CDR2 (germline): SGHVS, FNYEAQ. Written as DNA, the CDR3 is TGTGCCAGCAGCTTATTGAGGAGACAGAACACTGAAGCTTTCTTT. Translated, it gives CASSLLRRQNTEAFF.

V is TRBV6-6 and J is TRBJ2-7, with TRBD2 matching over 10 bases. Per germline, CDR1 MNHNY and CDR2 SVGAGI (reference sequence). The V and J ends lost 3 bases and 6 bases, in that order; junction bases with no gene match: 11. This CDR3 contains 16 residues. The CDR3 DNA follows: TGTGCCAGCAGTTATCGGAGCGGGAGGGTTGTTAGCGAGCAGTACTTC. This translates into CASSYRSGRVVSEQYF.

This rearrangement joins TRBV5-6 to TRBJ1-1; weak D call: TRBD1 (5 bases). The CDR3 contains 15 residues. V lost 3 bases and J 6 bases, leaving 18 bases between the germline ends. The germline gives CDR1 SGHDT, CDR2 YYEEEE. In DNA, the CDR3 is TGTGCCAGCAGCTCGCGGCAGGGATGGGGGGCTGAAGCTTTCTTT. The encoded protein is CASSSRQGWGAEAFF. The full variable domain, with the rest looked up from reference TRBV5-6 and TRBJ1-1, is DAGVTQSPTHLIKTRGQQVTLRCSPKSGHDTVSWYQQALGQGPQFIFQYYEEEERQRGNFPDRFSGHQFPNYSSELNVNALLLGDSALYLCASSSRQGWGAEAFFGQGTRLTVV.